The clone carrying this T cell receptor beta chain is identified as medium-sized (0.01 to 0.1%) from frequency. Its target is not known. TRB was amplified from roughly 270 ng of peripheral blood genomic DNA per sample. Germline CDR1 KGHDR, CDR2 SFDVKD. CDR3 size: 14 residues. These data come from a study of T cell clusters in autoimmune cytopenias. Study-wide background: TRB sequencing had a median around 50,000 reads and under 2,500 distinct clonotypes per sample. Notes on the study in general: Clustering suggested that physiological T cell clusters were missing in primary autoimmune cytopenia patients. TRB repertoire shifts in secondary cytopenia and chronic lymphocytic leukemia mostly reflected lymphoma, not autoimmunity. The T cell clusters came from computational analysis alone and lack functional validation.

Multiplex touch-down PCR amplified TRB using TRB-A and TRB-B pools in one tube. TCRdb re-called the multiplex PCR reads; every CDR3 protein appears as one record, without DNA. The table for this sample gives around 7,800 distinct CDR3 sequences. This clonotype originated in a human donor with an autoimmune cytopenia or autoimmune hepatitis (not recorded which). Sequencing was performed on peripheral blood. V usage is TRBV24-1 and J usage is TRBJ1-5; TCRdb's assignment of TRBD1 cannot be checked, as there is no DNA. The CDR3 loop reads CATGTGDYNQPQHF.